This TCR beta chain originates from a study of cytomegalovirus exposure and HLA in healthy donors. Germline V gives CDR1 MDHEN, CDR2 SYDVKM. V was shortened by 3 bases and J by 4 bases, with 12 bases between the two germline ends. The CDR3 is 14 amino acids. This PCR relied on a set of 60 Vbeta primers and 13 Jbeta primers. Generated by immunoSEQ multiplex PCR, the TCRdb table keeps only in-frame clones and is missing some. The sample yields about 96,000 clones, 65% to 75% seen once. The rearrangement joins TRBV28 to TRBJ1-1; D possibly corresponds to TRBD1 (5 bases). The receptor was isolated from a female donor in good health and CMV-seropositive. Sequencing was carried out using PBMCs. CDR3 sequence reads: CASSLDNWGTEAFF. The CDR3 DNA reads TGTGCCAGCAGTTTGGACAACTGGGGCACTGAAGCTTTCTTT. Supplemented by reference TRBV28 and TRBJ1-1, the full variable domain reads DVKVTQSSRYLVKRTGEKVFLECVQDMDHENMFWYRQDPGLGLRLIYFSYDVKMKEKGDIPEGYSVSREKKERFSLILESASTNQTSMYLCASSLDNWGTEAFFGQGTRLTVV.